This T cell receptor (beta chain) was recovered during a study of CD8 T cells in Susac syndrome (dated by TCRdb to between 2019 and 2020). For context, the study as a whole: Repertoire sequencing was used to test whether CD8+ T cell activation and differentiation in Susac syndrome was antigen driven. On the study overall, not on this receptor specifically: The number of individuals in the TCR sequencing and HLA analysis was acknowledged as relatively small.

Including the terminal cysteine and phenylalanine, the CDR3 comprises 15 residues. The CDR3 DNA has 45 bases and is translated from base 1. Trimming removed 0 bases from V and 4 bases from J, leaving 13 bases between the germline ends. CDR1 MGHRA and CDR2 YSYEKL were looked up in the germline V gene. RNA was extracted using the RNeasy kit, and about 0.45 to 1 ug of the RNA was reverse transcribed with random hexamers. The immunoSEQ multiplex PCR assay, covering 54 Vbeta and 13 Jbeta segments, was used to amplify TCR beta CDR3 regions. To correct PCR amplification bias, a synthetic template baseline was used for both primer optimization and computational correction. Under the source paper's analysis protocol: Reads were annotated to V, D and J genes per IMGT and analyzed with immunoSEQ Analyzer, keeping only productive sequences. Clonality was computed as one minus Shannon entropy normalized by log2 of the number of productive unique sequences. Public and private clones were assessed among the 100 most prevalent clones of each patient and control. Clones were defined as Susac-specific if absent from the healthy and MS cohorts, from roughly 1,100 published viral clones and from other ImmuneACCESS disease sequences. TCRdb reran the public reads through fastp at Q25 and MiXCR, keeping productive beta chains. Rows are unified per CDR3 protein, each entry keeping the most common DNA and genes. Here the V and J calls rest on TCRdb's processing, not on the authors' analysis. The sample table holds about 210,000 distinct CDR3 sequences, of which about 96% were seen once. The ten largest clones represent roughly 0.1% of the sample.

Details on this clonotype: Its antigen is unknown. Within one base of it there is no much larger clone, and no base qualities were kept.

Peripheral blood CD8+ and CD4+ T cells from healthy donors, Susac syndrome patients and multiple sclerosis patients were profiled using high-throughput TCR beta sequencing. The multiple sclerosis controls were treatment-naive patients whose relapsing-remitting disease, either stable or active, fulfilled the revised McDonald criteria. Bulk CD8+ and CD4+ T cells were purified magnetically by negative isolation, whereas CD8+ TEMRA cells were enriched by FACS. Blood was drawn into EDTA tubes, processed within 24 hours, and PBMCs were isolated by density gradient centrifugation. PBMCs destined for TCR sequencing were cryopreserved in liquid nitrogen and later thawed in a 37 °C water bath. The sorted or isolated CD4+, CD8+ and CD8+ TEMRA cells reached a purity of at least 90%.

Sequences were obtained from CD4+ T cells from PBMCs. This sequence originates from a human donor with multiple sclerosis. The chain uses TRBV4-1 and TRBJ2-7; no D gene is confidently identified. The CDR3 loop reads CASSQEMSWDYEQYF. The nucleotides read TGCGCCAGCAGCCAAGAAATGAGTTGGGATTACGAGCAGTACTTC.